Sequencing of this TCR beta chain was carried out in a study of cytomegalovirus exposure and HLA in healthy donors. Findings and limits, study-wide: Earlier findings revealed that most TCR beta V segments proved productive either about 87% or about 30% of the time. Associated with cytomegalovirus, according to the listing, were 150 to 200 TCR beta chains.

In the PCR, 60 Vbeta and 13 Jbeta primers were used. Assay used: immunoSEQ multiplex PCR; TCRdb lists only in-frame clones, some missing. The sample carries some 180,000 clones, almost 85% recorded once. A word on this clone: The antigen remains undetermined.

Source material: PBMCs. The clonotype comes from a woman aged 50 to 65 in good health and CMV-seronegative.

The CDR3 loop is CATSRTSGTGGELFF. The DNA for the CDR3 is TGTGCCACCAGCCGGACTAGCGGGACCGGCGGGGAGCTGTTTTTT. This chain joins TRBV15 and TRBJ2-2, with 12 bases identical to TRBD2. V dropped 5 bases and J dropped 7; count of bases not matched to a gene: 5. The CDR3 totals 15 residues. Germline values: CDR1 LNHNV, CDR2 YYDKDF (reference sequence).